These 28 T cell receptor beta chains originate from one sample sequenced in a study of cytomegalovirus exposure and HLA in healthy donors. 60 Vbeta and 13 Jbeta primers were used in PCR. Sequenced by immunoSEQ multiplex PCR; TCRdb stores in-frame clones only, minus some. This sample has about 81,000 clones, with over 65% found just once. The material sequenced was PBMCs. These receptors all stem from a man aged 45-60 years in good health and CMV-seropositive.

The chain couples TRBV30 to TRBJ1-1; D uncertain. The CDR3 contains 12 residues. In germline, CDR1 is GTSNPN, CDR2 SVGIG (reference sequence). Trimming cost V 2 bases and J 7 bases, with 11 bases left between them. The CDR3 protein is CAWSRLQNEAFF. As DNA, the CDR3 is TGTGCCTGGAGTAGGTTACAGAATGAAGCTTTCTTT.

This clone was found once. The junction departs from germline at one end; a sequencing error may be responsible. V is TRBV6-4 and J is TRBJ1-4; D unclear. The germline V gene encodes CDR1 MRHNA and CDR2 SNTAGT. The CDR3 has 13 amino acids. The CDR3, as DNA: TGTACCAGCAGTGAGGAGCCGGGTGAAAAACTGTTTTTT. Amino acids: CTSSEEPGEKLFF.

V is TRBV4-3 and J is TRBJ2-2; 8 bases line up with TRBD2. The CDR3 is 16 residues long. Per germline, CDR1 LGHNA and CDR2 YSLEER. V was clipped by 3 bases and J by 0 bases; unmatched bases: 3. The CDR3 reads CASSQAAGANTGELFF. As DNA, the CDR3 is TGCGCCAGCAGCCAGGCAGCGGGAGCGAACACCGGGGAGCTGTTTTTT.

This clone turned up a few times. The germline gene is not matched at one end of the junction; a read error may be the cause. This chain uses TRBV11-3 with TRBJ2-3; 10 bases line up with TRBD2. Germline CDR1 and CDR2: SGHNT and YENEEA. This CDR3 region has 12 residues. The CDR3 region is CASSLDEGLATF. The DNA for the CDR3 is TGTGCCAGCAGCTTAGATGAGGGACTAGCGACGTTT.

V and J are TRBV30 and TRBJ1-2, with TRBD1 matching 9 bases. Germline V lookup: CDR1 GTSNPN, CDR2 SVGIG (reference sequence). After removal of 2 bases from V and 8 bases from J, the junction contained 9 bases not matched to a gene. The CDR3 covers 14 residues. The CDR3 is CAWSLQGQGRGYTF. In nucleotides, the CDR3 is TGTGCCTGGAGTCTCCAAGGACAGGGGCGCGGCTACACCTTC.

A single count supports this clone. Here the CDR3 reads CASSFAGIFTDTQYF. In nucleotides, the CDR3 is TGTGCCAGCAGTTTTGCAGGGATCTTCACAGATACGCAGTATTTT. The chain couples TRBV27 to TRBJ2-3; a weak D match, TRBD1 (5 bases). The CDR3 contains 15 residues. Germline V CDR1 and CDR2: MNHEY, SMNVEV (reference sequence). V dropped 3 bases and J dropped 2 bases, with 12 bases sitting between them.

The CDR3, as DNA: TGTGCCAGCAGCCAAGTCGTGGGGGCCAATGAAAAACTGTTTTTT. Translation gives CASSQVVGANEKLFF. This chain connects TRBV14 to TRBJ1-4; D is perhaps TRBD1 (6 bases). V lost 1 base and J lost 5, with 11 bases in between. The CDR3 extends over 15 amino acids. Germline CDR1 is SGHDN and CDR2 is FVKESK.

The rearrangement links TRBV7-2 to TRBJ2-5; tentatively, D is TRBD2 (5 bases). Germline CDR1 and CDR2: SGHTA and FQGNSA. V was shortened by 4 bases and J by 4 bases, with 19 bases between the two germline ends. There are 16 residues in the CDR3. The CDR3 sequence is CASSSLDSARRETQYF. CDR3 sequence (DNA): TGTGCCAGCAGCTCCCTCGATAGCGCGCGAAGAGAGACCCAGTACTTC.

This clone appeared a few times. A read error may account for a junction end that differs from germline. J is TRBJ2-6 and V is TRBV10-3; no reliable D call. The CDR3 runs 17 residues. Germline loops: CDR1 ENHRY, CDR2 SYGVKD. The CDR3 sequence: CAISATPLASWANGLTF. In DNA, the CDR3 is TGTGCCATCAGTGCTACGCCACTTGCGAGTTGGGCCAACGGCCTGACTTTC.

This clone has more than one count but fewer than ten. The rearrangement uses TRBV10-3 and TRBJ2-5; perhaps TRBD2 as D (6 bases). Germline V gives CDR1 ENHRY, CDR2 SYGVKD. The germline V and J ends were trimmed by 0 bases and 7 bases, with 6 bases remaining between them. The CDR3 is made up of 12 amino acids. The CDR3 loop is CAISESEGTQYF. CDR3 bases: TGTGCCATCAGTGAGTCGGAGGGGACCCAGTACTTC.

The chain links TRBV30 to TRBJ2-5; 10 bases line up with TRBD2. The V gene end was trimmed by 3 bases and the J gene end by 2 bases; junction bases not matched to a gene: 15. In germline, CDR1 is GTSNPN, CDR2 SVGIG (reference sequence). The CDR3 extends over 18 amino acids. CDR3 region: CAWSGPSGSLESQETQYF. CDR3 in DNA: TGTGCCTGGAGCGGACCTAGCGGGAGCTTAGAGTCGCAAGAGACCCAGTACTTC.

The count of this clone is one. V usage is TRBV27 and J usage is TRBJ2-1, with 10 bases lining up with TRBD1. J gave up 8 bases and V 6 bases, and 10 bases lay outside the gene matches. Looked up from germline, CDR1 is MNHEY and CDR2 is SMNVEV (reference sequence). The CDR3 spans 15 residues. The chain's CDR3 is CASRAGTGVPDEQFF. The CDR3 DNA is TGTGCCAGCAGGGCCGGGACAGGGGTTCCGGATGAGCAGTTCTTC.

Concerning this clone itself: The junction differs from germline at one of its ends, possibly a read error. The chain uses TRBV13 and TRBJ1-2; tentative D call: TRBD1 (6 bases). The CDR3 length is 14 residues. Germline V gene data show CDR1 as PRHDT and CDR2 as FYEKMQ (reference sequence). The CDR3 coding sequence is TGTGCCAGCAGCTTAAGGGGGGGCTCCTATGGCTGCACCTTC. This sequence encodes CASSLRGGSYGCTF. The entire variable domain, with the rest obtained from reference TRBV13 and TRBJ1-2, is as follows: AAGVIQSPRHLIKEKRETATLKCYPIPRHDTVYWYQQGPGQDPQFLISFYEKMQSDKGSIPDRFSAQQFSDYHSELNMSSLELGDSALYFCASSLRGGSYGCTFGSGTRLTVV.

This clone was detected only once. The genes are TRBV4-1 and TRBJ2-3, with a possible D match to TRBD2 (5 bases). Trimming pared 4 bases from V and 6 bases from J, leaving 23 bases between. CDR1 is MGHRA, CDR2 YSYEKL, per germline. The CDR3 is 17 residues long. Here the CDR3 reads CASSPGTAVTHYDTQYF. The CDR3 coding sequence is TGCGCCAGCAGCCCTGGAACAGCGGTTACCCACTACGATACGCAGTATTTT.

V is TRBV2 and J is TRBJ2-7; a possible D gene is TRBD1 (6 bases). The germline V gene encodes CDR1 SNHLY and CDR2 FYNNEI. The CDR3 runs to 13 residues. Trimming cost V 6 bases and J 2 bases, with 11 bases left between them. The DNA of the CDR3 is TGTGCCAGCAGCAGACAGGTGACCTACGAGCAGTACTTC. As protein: CASSRQVTYEQYF.

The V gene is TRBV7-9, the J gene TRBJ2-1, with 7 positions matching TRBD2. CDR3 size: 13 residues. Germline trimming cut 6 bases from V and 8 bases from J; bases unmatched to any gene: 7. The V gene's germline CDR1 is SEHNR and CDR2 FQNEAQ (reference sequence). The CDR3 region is CASRRLASHEQFF. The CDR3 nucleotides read TGTGCCAGCAGACGACTAGCCAGCCATGAGCAGTTCTTC. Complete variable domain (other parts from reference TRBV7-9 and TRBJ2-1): DTGVSQNPRHKITKRGQNVTFRCDPISEHNRLYWYRQTLGQGPEFLTYFQNEAQLEKSRLLSDRFSAERPKGSFSTLEIQRTEQGDSAMYLCASRRLASHEQFFGPGTRLTVL.

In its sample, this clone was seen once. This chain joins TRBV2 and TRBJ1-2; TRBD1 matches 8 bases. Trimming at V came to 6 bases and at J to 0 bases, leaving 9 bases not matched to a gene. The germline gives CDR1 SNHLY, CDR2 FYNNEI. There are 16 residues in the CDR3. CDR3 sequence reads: CASSGDRRPSNYGYTF. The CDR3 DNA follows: TGTGCCAGCAGCGGGGACAGGAGACCCTCTAACTATGGCTACACCTTC.

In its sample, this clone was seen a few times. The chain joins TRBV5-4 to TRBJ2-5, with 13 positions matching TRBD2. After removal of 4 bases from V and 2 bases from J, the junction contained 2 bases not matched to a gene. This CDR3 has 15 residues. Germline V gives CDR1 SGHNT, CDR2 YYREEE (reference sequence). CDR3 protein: CASSTGLAGQETQYF. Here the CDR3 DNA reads TGTGCCAGCAGCACGGGACTAGCGGGGCAAGAGACCCAGTACTTC.

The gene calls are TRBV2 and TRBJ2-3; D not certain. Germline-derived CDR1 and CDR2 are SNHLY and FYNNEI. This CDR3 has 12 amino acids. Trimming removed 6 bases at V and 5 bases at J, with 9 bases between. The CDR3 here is CASRTNGDTQYF. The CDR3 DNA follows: TGTGCCAGCAGAACAAATGGAGATACGCAGTATTTT.

The CDR3 DNA reads as TGTGCCAGCAGTTTGTCCCTTAATGAGCAGTTCTTC. Amino acids: CASSLSLNEQFF. V is TRBV2 and J is TRBJ2-1, with unresolved D. Germline V CDR1 and CDR2: SNHLY, FYNNEI. This CDR3 is 12 amino acids long. Trimming stripped 5 bases from V and 7 bases from J, with 9 bases between.

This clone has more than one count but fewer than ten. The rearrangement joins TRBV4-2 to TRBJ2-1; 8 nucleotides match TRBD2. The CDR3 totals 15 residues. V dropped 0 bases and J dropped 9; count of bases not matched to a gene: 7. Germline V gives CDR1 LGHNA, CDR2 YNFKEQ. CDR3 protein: CASSQDTAGAVEQFF. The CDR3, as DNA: TGTGCCAGCAGCCAAGATACAGCGGGAGCGGTTGAGCAGTTCTTC.

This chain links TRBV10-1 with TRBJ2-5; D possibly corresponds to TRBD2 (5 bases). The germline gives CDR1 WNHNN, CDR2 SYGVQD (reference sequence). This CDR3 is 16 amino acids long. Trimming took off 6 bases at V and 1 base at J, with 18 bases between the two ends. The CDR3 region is CASSERTKEVQETQYF. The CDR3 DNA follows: TGCGCCAGCAGCGAACGGACCAAGGAGGTCCAAGAGACCCAGTACTTC.

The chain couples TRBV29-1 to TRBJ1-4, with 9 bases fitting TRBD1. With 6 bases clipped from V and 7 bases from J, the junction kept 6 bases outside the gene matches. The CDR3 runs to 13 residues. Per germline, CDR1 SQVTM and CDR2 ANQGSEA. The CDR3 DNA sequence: TGCAGCGTCGGGACAGGGTCTCGTGAAAAACTGTTTTTT. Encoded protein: CSVGTGSREKLFF. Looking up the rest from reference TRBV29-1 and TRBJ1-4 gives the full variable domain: SAVISQKPSRDICQRGTSLTIQCQVDSQVTMMFWYRQQPGQSLTLIATANQGSEATYESGFVIDKFPISRPNLTFSTLTVSNMSPEDSSIYLCSVGTGSREKLFFGSGTQLSVL.

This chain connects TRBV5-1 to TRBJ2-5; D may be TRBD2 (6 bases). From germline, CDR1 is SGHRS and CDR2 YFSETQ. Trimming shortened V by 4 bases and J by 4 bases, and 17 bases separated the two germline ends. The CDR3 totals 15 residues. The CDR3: CASSGGDSNRETQYF. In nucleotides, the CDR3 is TGCGCCAGCAGCGGCGGGGACTCTAACCGAGAGACCCAGTACTTC.

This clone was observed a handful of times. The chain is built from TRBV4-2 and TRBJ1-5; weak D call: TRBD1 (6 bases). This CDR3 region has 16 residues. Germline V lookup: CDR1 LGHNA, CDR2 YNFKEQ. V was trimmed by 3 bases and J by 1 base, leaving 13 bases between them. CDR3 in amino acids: CASSHLEGGSNQPQHF. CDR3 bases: TGTGCCAGCAGCCACCTTGAGGGGGGGAGCAATCAGCCCCAGCATTTT.

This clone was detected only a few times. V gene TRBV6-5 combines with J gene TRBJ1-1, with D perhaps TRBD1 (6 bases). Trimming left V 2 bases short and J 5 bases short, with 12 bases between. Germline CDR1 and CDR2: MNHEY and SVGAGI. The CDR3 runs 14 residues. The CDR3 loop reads CASSYNRVATEAFF. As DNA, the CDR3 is TGTGCCAGCAGTTACAACAGGGTGGCAACTGAAGCTTTCTTT.

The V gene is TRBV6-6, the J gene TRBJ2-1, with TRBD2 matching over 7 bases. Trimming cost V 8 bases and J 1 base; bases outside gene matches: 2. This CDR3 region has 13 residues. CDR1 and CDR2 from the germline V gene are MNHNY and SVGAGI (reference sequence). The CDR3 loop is CASGTNSYNEQFF. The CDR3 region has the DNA TGTGCCAGCGGGACTAATTCCTACAATGAGCAGTTCTTC.

For the CDR3, the DNA is TGTGCCAGCAGCTTAGTTAGCGGGATTACAGATACGCAGTATTTT. As protein: CASSLVSGITDTQYF. V usage is TRBV7-2 and J usage is TRBJ2-3; 8 bases fit TRBD2. Per germline, CDR1 SGHTA and CDR2 FQGNSA. This CDR3 comprises 15 residues. Trimming removed 1 base from V and 3 bases from J; junction bases left unmatched: 3. Supplemented by reference TRBV7-2 and TRBJ2-3, the full variable domain reads GAGVSQSPSNKVTEKGKDVELRCDPISGHTALYWYRQSLGQGLEFLIYFQGNSAPDKSGLPSDRFSAERTGGSVSTLTIQRTQQEDSAVYLCASSLVSGITDTQYFGPGTRLTVL.